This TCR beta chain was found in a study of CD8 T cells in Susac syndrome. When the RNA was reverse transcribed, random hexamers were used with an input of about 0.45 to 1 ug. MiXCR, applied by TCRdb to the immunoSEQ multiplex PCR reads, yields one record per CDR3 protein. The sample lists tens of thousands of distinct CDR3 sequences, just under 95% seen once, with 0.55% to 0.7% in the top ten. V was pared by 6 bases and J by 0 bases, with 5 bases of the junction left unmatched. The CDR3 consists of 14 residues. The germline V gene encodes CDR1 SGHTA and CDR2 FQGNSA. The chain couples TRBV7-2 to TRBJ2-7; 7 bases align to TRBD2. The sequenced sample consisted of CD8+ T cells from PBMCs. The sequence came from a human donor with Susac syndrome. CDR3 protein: CASSFGGGSYEQYF. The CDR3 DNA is TGTGCCAGCAGTTTCGGCGGGGGCTCCTACGAGCAGTACTTC.